This T cell receptor beta chain appears in the sequencing data of a study of cytomegalovirus exposure and HLA in healthy donors. PCR amplification relied on 60 Vbeta primers (plus 13 Jbeta primers). The protocol was immunoSEQ multiplex PCR, while the TCRdb copy is restricted to in-frame clones and leaves out a portion. The profile shows hundreds of thousands of clones, about 77% of them singletons. In regard to this clone: The antigen is not known.

Trimming removed 0 bases from V and 5 bases from J; junction bases left unmatched: 17. Germline V gives CDR1 SGHAT, CDR2 FQNNGV. This CDR3 contains 19 residues. Study-wide results and limits: When the data were analyzed later, several of the most significant clusters appeared to be linked to common viral pathogens.

The sequencing sample was made of PBMCs. This chain uses TRBV11-2 with TRBJ2-5; 8 nucleotides line up with TRBD2. The origin of this receptor is a woman aged 25 to 39 in good health and CMV-seronegative. CDR3 loop: CASSLDGWGLERGRETQYF. The CDR3, as DNA: TGTGCCAGCAGCTTAGATGGGTGGGGACTAGAAAGGGGGAGGGAGACCCAGTACTTC.